The 32 T cell receptor beta chains reported below all come from one sample, sequenced in a study of a mutant IDH1 vaccine in newly diagnosed glioma. Some clones are missing from TCRdb's copy, which holds only in-frame ones; the method was immunoSEQ multiplex PCR. This table holds roughly 51,000 clones, roughly 77% found once. Their specific antigens are unknown. Regarding time point: week 23, last vaccination. Mutant IDH1 20-mer peptide, at 300 ug, made up each vaccine dose, with topical imiquimod. The input for sequencing was PBMCs, taken from a glioma patient whose treatment included an IDH1 peptide vaccine. All receptors derive from a middle-aged woman with glioma. Some clones in this sample may be carry-over from other donors' samples.

The V call is TRBV6-1, the J call TRBJ1-5; tentative D call: TRBD1 (5 bases). Trimming shortened V by 3 bases and J by 6 bases, and 12 bases separated the two germline ends. The germline V gene encodes CDR1 MNHNS and CDR2 SASEGT. This CDR3 contains 14 residues. The CDR3 here is CASSEGPTLQPQHF. CDR3 nucleotide sequence: TGTGCCAGCAGTGAGGGACCGACCCTTCAGCCCCAGCATTTT.

The chain links TRBV7-2 to TRBJ2-1, with D maybe TRBD1 (6 bases). Per the germline V gene, CDR1 is SGHTA and CDR2 is FQGNSA. With 6 bases removed from V and 1 base from J, the gap between germline ends came to 16 bases. The CDR3 runs to 16 residues. CDR3 protein: CASSYWGPLSYNEQFF. CDR3 DNA: TGTGCCAGCAGTTACTGGGGGCCCCTATCCTACAATGAGCAGTTCTTC.

The CDR3, as DNA: TGTGCCAGCAGCGAACAGGGGTTCGGAAACATTCAGTACTTC. Translated: CASSEQGFGNIQYF. J is TRBJ2-4 and V is TRBV2; TRBD1 matches at 7 bases. With 6 bases clipped from V and 6 bases from J, the junction kept 8 bases outside the gene matches. The CDR3 length is 14 residues. CDR1 SNHLY and CDR2 FYNNEI come from the germline V gene.

This clone has a handful of counts. The chain combines TRBV7-9 with TRBJ1-5; D unclear. Trimming stripped 0 bases from V and 4 bases from J, with 10 bases between. The CDR3 totals 15 residues. Germline CDR1 reads SEHNR; CDR2 reads FQNEAQ (reference sequence). In nucleotides, the CDR3 is TGTGCCAGCAGCTTAGCTGGTGGCGGAAATCAGCCCCAGCATTTT. This codes for CASSLAGGGNQPQHF.

The CDR3 loop reads CASSEGRKYEQYF. Here the CDR3 DNA reads TGTGCCAGCAGTGAAGGTCGGAAGTACGAGCAGTACTTC. The V call is TRBV6-1, the J call TRBJ2-7; no firm D call. The V gene lost 1 base and the J gene lost 4 bases, with 8 bases spanning the gap. The CDR3 loop spans 13 amino acids. Germline loops: CDR1 MNHNS, CDR2 SASEGT.

The rearrangement uses TRBV6-5 and TRBJ2-3, with TRBD2 matching 7 bases. The CDR3 spans 15 residues. With 4 bases clipped from V and 5 bases from J, the junction kept 9 bases outside the gene matches. In germline, CDR1 is MNHEY, CDR2 SVGAGI. The chain's CDR3 is CASSLGRGFIDTQYF. The CDR3 bases are TGTGCCAGCAGTTTAGGGCGGGGGTTTATAGATACGCAGTATTTT.

This chain joins TRBV5-1 and TRBJ2-5; 9 bases are shared with TRBD2. Germline V gives CDR1 SGHRS, CDR2 YFSETQ. This CDR3 spans 14 amino acids. V was clipped by 4 bases and J by 0 bases; unmatched bases: 1. The CDR3 spells CASSLAGNQETQYF. The DNA of the CDR3 is TGCGCCAGCAGCCTAGCGGGGAACCAAGAGACCCAGTACTTC.

J is TRBJ1-6 and V is TRBV30; TRBD1 aligns across 8 bases. The V gene's germline CDR1 is GTSNPN and CDR2 SVGIG (reference sequence). V was clipped by 1 base and J by 9 bases; unmatched bases: 8. There are 15 residues in the CDR3. The CDR3 DNA reads TGTGCCTGGAGTGGCCGACAGGGGCGAGGTTCACCCCTCCACTTT. Translation gives CAWSGRQGRGSPLHF.

The chain joins TRBV7-9 to TRBJ1-1; D ambiguous. V shed 1 base and J shed 8 bases, with 14 bases lying between them. The CDR3 is 14 amino acids. Germline V gives CDR1 SEHNR, CDR2 FQNEAQ (reference sequence). The CDR3 DNA is TGTGCCAGCAGCTTAGAGAGGATGAAAGAGGAAGCTTTCTTT. This sequence encodes CASSLERMKEEAFF.

This chain joins TRBV2 and TRBJ1-2; 7 bases match TRBD1. CDR3 length: 14 residues. Germline CDR1 reads SNHLY; CDR2 reads FYNNEI. V lost 3 bases and J lost 4; bases outside the gene matches: 5. The CDR3 bases are TGTGCCAGCAGTGATTTGAGGGGGCCCTATGGCTACACCTTC. Translated: CASSDLRGPYGYTF.

The chain combines TRBV25-1 with TRBJ1-2, with no clear D. Between the trimmed V and J ends, which lost 2 bases and 2 bases, there was a span of 12 bases. This CDR3 region has 15 residues. The germline gives CDR1 MGHDK, CDR2 SYGVNS. CDR3 DNA sequence: TGTGCCAGCAGTGAAACGACCCGGCCGAACTATGGCTACACCTTC. Residues: CASSETTRPNYGYTF.

This chain connects TRBV9 to TRBJ2-3; the D is unclear. Between the trimmed V and J ends, which lost 2 bases and 8 bases, there was a span of 9 bases. The CDR3 contains 12 residues. CDR1 SGDLS and CDR2 YYNGEE come from the germline V gene. The CDR3 is CASSVPLGTQYF. CDR3 DNA: TGTGCCAGCAGCGTCCCCCTGGGTACGCAGTATTTT.

As concerns this clone: An end of the junction differs from the germline gene, which may be a read error. The genes are TRBV7-7 and TRBJ2-5; 7 bases align to TRBD2. Germline loops: CDR1 SSHAT, CDR2 FNYEAQ (reference sequence). This CDR3 is built from 16 residues. CDR3: CASSPQAGRWQETQYF. CDR3 nucleotide sequence: TGTGCTAGCAGCCCTCAAGCGGGGCGGTGGCAAGAGACCCAGTACTTC.

CDR3 sequence reads: CASSPKTGANYGYTF. Written as DNA, the CDR3 is TGTGCCAGCTCACCCAAGACAGGCGCTAACTATGGCTACACCTTC. The rearrangement uses TRBV18 and TRBJ1-2; a possible D gene is TRBD1 (6 bases). CDR1 is KGHSH, CDR2 LQKENI, per germline. This CDR3 is built from 15 residues. Between the trimmed V and J ends, which lost 3 bases and 0 bases, there was a span of 11 bases.

By frequency in the sample, this clone is medium-sized. The V and J genes are TRBV19 and TRBJ1-1; no definite D call. The CDR3 length is 13 residues. Germline loops: CDR1 LNHDA, CDR2 SQIVND (reference sequence). Deletions cut 6 bases from V and 1 base from J, with 9 bases between. This CDR3 reads CASSTQRNTEAFF. CDR3 sequence (DNA): TGTGCCAGTAGCACCCAGCGGAACACTGAAGCTTTCTTT.

The chain has TRBV7-2 and TRBJ1-2, with 7 bases that match TRBD1. The trim removed 5 bases at V and 0 bases at J, leaving 9 bases unmatched. Germline V gene sequence: CDR1 SGHTA, CDR2 FQGNSA. This CDR3 is built from 16 residues. DNA for the CDR3: TGTGCCAGCAGCGCCCGGACAGGCGTAGCTAACTATGGCTACACCTTC. Translated, it gives CASSARTGVANYGYTF.

This clone was counted a few times. This chain joins TRBV4-3 and TRBJ1-2; 7 bases line up with TRBD1. CDR3 length: 15 amino acids. Germline V gives CDR1 LGHNA, CDR2 YSLEER. Germline trimming cut 1 base from V and 4 bases from J; bases unmatched to any gene: 6. The CDR3 DNA reads as TGCGCCAGCAGCCAAGGTACAGGGGATTTCTATGGCTACACCTTC. This codes for CASSQGTGDFYGYTF.

The V and J genes are TRBV5-1 and TRBJ1-1, with 8 bases matching TRBD1. CDR1 is SGHRS, CDR2 YFSETQ, per germline. This CDR3 has 16 amino acids. After removal of 7 bases from V and 4 bases from J, the junction contained 15 bases not matched to a gene. In DNA, the CDR3 is TGCGCCAGCTCCGGAGGAGTGACAGGGGTGCGCACTGAAGCTTTCTTT. Translated, it gives CASSGGVTGVRTEAFF.

This clone appeared a single time. The chain is built from TRBV10-1 and TRBJ2-1; no definite D call. V lost 5 bases to trimming and J lost 7 bases, with 9 bases between them. Germline-derived CDR1 and CDR2 are WNHNN and SYGVQD (reference sequence). The CDR3 consists of 12 residues. This CDR3 is CASSTLDNEQFF. The CDR3 DNA reads as TGCGCCAGCAGTACCCTGGATAATGAGCAGTTCTTC.

This clone has a single count. The genes are TRBV19 and TRBJ2-6; D not certain. In germline, CDR1 is LNHDA, CDR2 SQIVND (reference sequence). The CDR3 loop spans 15 amino acids. Trimming removed 2 bases from V and 0 bases from J, with 5 bases in between. CDR3 sequence reads: CASSIQLSGANVLTF. For the CDR3, the DNA is TGTGCCAGTAGTATACAGCTCTCTGGGGCCAACGTCCTGACTTTC.

The chain recombines TRBV4-3 with TRBJ2-7; TRBD1 agrees at 11 bases. Germline V CDR1 and CDR2: LGHNA, YSLEER. CDR3 length equals 16 residues. The V segment lost 1 base and the J segment 2 bases; nucleotides outside the gene matches: 4. This CDR3 reads CASSQVRGQGAYEQYF. Here the CDR3 DNA reads TGCGCCAGCAGCCAAGTTAGGGGACAGGGGGCCTACGAGCAGTACTTC.

The chain carries TRBV27 and TRBJ1-4, with a possible D match to TRBD1 (6 bases). V was pared by 4 bases and J by 4 bases, with 16 bases between. The germline gives CDR1 MNHEY, CDR2 SMNVEV (reference sequence). The CDR3 loop spans 16 amino acids. As DNA, the CDR3 is TGTGCCAGCAGTTGGGTGCAGGACAGCCTTAATGAAAAACTGTTTTTT. Its protein product is CASSWVQDSLNEKLFF.

J is TRBJ1-5 and V is TRBV30, with D uncertain. The CDR3 has 15 amino acids. The V end was cut by 1 base, the J end by 10 bases, with 20 bases between. Germline values: CDR1 GTSNPN, CDR2 SVGIG (reference sequence). CDR3 sequence (DNA): TGTGCCTGGAGTGCCCCGTGGCCGGAGTGGAAACCCCAGCATTTT. Its protein product is CAWSAPWPEWKPQHF.

Here the CDR3 reads CASTVGAGELFF. As DNA, the CDR3 is TGTGCCAGCACCGTTGGGGCCGGGGAGCTGTTTTTT. The chain carries TRBV13 and TRBJ2-2; D gene uncertain. Germline lookup yields CDR1 PRHDT and CDR2 FYEKMQ (reference sequence). The length of the CDR3 is 12 residues. The ends were cut back, 7 bases at V and 6 bases at J, with 9 bases in the middle.

The chain is built from TRBV5-1 and TRBJ1-2, with TRBD1 as a possible D gene (5 bases). The CDR3 consists of 15 residues. Trimming removed 4 bases from V and 2 bases from J, with 15 bases in between. Germline V CDR1 and CDR2: SGHRS, YFSETQ. CDR3 nucleotides: TGCGCCAGCAGCGTAGAGCCGGGACCGAACTATGGCTACACCTTC. Translation: CASSVEPGPNYGYTF.

The V gene is TRBV29-1, the J gene TRBJ1-1; unclear D gene. The CDR3 consists of 12 residues. Germline V gene sequence: CDR1 SQVTM, CDR2 ANQGSEA. The CDR3 sequence is CSSRTGRTEAFF. In DNA, the CDR3 is TGCAGTTCCCGCACCGGGAGGACTGAAGCTTTCTTT.

This clone was seen more than once but under ten times. The chain employs TRBV5-6 and TRBJ1-2, with TRBD1 matching 7 bases. The CDR3 spans 13 residues. Germline assignment: CDR1 SGHDT and CDR2 YYEEEE. The trim removed 6 bases at V and 13 bases at J, leaving 15 bases unmatched. The CDR3 loop reads CASTYAGQPIGTF. CDR3 DNA sequence: TGTGCCAGCACCTACGCGGGACAGCCCATAGGCACCTTC.

The V gene is TRBV7-8, the J gene TRBJ2-5; 11 nucleotides line up with TRBD2. CDR3 length: 16 residues. The germline V gene has CDR1 SGHVS and CDR2 FQNEAQ. V trimming: 1 base; J trimming: 2 bases; junction bases outside the gene matches: 3. The CDR3 DNA reads as TGTGCCAGCAGCTTAGTTGTAGCGGGGGGGCAAGAGACCCAGTACTTC. This encodes CASSLVVAGGQETQYF.

This clone showed up just a few times. The gene calls are TRBV30 and TRBJ2-7, with D possibly matching TRBD1 (5 bases). Germline CDR1 reads GTSNPN; CDR2 reads SVGIG (reference sequence). The V end was cut by 0 bases, the J end by 0 bases, with 15 bases between. The CDR3 contains 16 residues. CDR3 sequence reads: CAWSVKLGQGSYEQYF. The DNA for the CDR3 is TGTGCCTGGAGTGTAAAATTAGGGCAGGGCTCCTACGAGCAGTACTTC.

This clone showed up many times. The chain recombines TRBV6-5 with TRBJ2-5; 8 nucleotides agree with TRBD2. This CDR3 has 15 residues. Germline V gene data show CDR1 as MNHEY and CDR2 as SVGAGI. The V and J ends lost 5 bases and 4 bases, in that order; junction bases with no gene match: 9. The CDR3 region is CASSPSGGRLETQYF. As DNA, the CDR3 is TGTGCCAGCAGTCCGTCGGGAGGGAGGTTAGAGACCCAGTACTTC.

The chain employs TRBV6-1 and TRBJ1-2; D possibly corresponds to TRBD1 (6 bases). Germline V gene lookup returns CDR1 MNHNS and CDR2 SASEGT. This CDR3 is 15 amino acids long. V gave up 3 bases and J gave up 6 bases, with 17 bases separating them. The CDR3 reads CASSEHREEVDGYTF. As DNA, the CDR3 is TGTGCCAGCAGTGAGCACAGGGAGGAGGTGGATGGCTACACCTTC.

J is TRBJ1-1 and V is TRBV10-3; the match to TRBD1 covers 8 bases. CDR3 length equals 14 residues. Germline V CDR1 and CDR2: ENHRY, SYGVKD. The junction had 6 bases not matched to a gene; V was cut back by 4 bases and J by 5 bases. The CDR3 loop reads CAISVQGASTEAFF. The CDR3 region has the DNA TGTGCCATCAGTGTCCAGGGGGCAAGTACTGAAGCTTTCTTT.